This T cell receptor (beta chain) was sequenced during a study of multiple sclerosis patients with progressive multifocal leukoencephalopathy. The germline gives CDR1 KGHSH, CDR2 LQKENI. The CDR3 contains 16 residues. V lost 4 bases to trimming and J lost 2 bases; unmatched junction nucleotides: 4. Regarding time point: time of PML onset. After roughly 16 to 60 months on natalizumab, the natalizumab-treated patients developed PML. Profiling relied on immunoSEQ multiplex PCR, and the TCRdb table lists in-frame clones only, not all of them. The sample contains approximately 27,000 clones, more than 80% of which appear only once.

The source is a woman in her thirties with progressive multifocal leukoencephalopathy. This sequence joins TRBV18 and TRBJ2-2; 10 bases fit TRBD1. Sequencing used PBMCs, obtained from a patient treated with natalizumab. CDR3 coding DNA: TGTGCCAGCTCACTTAGGGACAGGGGAAACACCGGGGAGCTGTTTTTT. This translates into CASSLRDRGNTGELFF.